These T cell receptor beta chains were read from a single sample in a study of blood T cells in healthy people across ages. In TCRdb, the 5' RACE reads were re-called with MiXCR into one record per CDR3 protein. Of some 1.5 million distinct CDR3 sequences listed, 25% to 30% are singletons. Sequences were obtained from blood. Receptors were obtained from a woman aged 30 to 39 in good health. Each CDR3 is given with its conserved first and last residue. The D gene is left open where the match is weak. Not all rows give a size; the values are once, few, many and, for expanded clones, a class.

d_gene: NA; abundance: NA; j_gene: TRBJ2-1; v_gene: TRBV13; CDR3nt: TGTGCCAGCAGCTTAGCCGCAGGGGACCTAGTGCCTACCTACAATGAGCAGTTCTTC; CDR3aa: CASSLAAGDLVPTYNEQFF
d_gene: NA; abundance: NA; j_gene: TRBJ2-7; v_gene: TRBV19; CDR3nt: TGTGCCAGTAGTATTAACAGGGCCAACTACGAGCAGTACTTC; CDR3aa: CASSINRANYEQYF
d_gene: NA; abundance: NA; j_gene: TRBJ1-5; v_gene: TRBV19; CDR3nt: TGTGCCAGTAGTCTGGACCTACCGCAGCAGCCCCAGCATTTT; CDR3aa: CASSLDLPQQPQHF
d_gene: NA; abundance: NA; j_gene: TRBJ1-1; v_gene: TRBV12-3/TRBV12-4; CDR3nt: TGTGCCAGCAGTTTCCAGGGGCGCTCCACTGAAGCTTGCTTT; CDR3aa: CASSFQGRSTEACF
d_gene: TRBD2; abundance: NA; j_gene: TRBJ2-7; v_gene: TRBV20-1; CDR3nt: TGCAGTACTAGGGTTGGTAGCGGGGACTACGAGCAGTACTTC; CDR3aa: CSTRVGSGDYEQYF
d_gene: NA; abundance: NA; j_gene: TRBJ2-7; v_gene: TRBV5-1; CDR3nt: TGCGCCATTCACCAACCCCAGGGCGGGGGCGCCGTTTACGAGCAGTACTTC; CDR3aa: CAIHQPQGGGAVYEQYF
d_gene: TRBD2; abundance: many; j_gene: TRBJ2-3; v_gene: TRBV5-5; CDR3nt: TGTGCCAGCAGTCCTCAACCGGGGGGGGCCGGAGATACGCAGTATTTT; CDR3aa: CASSPQPGGAGDTQYF
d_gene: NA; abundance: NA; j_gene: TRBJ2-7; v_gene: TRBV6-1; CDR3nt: TGTGCCAGCAGTGAAGAATCGCCAGTTCCTCTAAAGCAGTACTTC; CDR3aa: CASSEESPVPLKQYF
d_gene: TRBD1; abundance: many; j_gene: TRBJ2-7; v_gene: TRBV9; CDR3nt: TGTGCCAGCAGCGCGGACAGGGGGGTCTACGAGCAGTACTTC; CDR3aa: CASSADRGVYEQYF
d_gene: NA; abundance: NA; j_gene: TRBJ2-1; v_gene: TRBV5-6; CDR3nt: TGTGCCAGCAGCTATCCTCGGGGCAATGAGCAGTTCTTC; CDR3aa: CASSYPRGNEQFF
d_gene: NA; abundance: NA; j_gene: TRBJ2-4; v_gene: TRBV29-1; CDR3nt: TGCAGCGCCTTTAGACCGGCTACCAATGAGCAGTACTTC; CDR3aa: CSAFRPATNEQYF
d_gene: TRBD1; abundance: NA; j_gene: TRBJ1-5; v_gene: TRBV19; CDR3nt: TGTGCCAGTACTCACAGGGGCGGCAATCAGCCCCAGCATTTT; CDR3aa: CASTHRGGNQPQHF
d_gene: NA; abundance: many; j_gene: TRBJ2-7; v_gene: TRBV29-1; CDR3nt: TGCAGCGTTCTCATCCTCTCCTACGAGCAGTACTTC; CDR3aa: CSVLILSYEQYF
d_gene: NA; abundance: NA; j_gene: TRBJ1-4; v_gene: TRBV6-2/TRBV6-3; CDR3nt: TGTGCCAGCGGACCTGGTCGGGCCATCCTTAATGAAAAACTGTTTTTT; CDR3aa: CASGPGRAILNEKLFF
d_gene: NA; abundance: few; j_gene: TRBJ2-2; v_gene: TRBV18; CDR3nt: TGTGCCAGCTCACCACGACAGGAGGACACCGGGGAGCTGTTTTTT; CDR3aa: CASSPRQEDTGELFF
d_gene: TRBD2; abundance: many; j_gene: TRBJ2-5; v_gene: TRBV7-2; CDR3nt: TGTGCCTGCAGCCTAGCGGGACCCGGGGAGACCCAGTACTTC; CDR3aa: CACSLAGPGETQYF
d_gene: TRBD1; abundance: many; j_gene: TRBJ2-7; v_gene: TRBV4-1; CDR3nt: TGCGCCAGCAGCCAACTGACAGGGGGAGGAGAGCAGTACTTC; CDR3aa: CASSQLTGGGEQYF
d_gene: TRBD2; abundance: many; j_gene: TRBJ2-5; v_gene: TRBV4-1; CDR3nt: TGCGCCAGCAGCCAAGATGAGGGAGGGAGGAATGCGGAGACCCAGTACTTC; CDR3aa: CASSQDEGGRNAETQYF
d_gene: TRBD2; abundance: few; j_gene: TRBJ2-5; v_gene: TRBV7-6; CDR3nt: TGTGCCAGCAGCCAAGTAGCGGGACGAGGAATTGAGACCCAGTACTTC; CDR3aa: CASSQVAGRGIETQYF
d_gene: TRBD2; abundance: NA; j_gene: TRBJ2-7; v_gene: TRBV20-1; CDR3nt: TGCAGTGCTAGAGTCCCTAGCGGGGGGCCCACCTACGAGCAGTACTTC; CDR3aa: CSARVPSGGPTYEQYF
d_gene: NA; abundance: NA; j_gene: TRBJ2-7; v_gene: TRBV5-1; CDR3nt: TGCGCCAGCAGCTTGAAAGTGGGTCCCTACGAGCAGTACTTC; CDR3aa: CASSLKVGPYEQYF
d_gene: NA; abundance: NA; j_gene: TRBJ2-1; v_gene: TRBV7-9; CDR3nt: TGTGCCAGCAGCCCCCCGGGATGGGAGCAGTTCTTC; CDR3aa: CASSPPGWEQFF
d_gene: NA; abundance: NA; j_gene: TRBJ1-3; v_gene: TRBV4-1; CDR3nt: TGCGCCAGCAGCCAAGAGGTCAGGGCCTCTGGAAACACCATATATTTT; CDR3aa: CASSQEVRASGNTIYF
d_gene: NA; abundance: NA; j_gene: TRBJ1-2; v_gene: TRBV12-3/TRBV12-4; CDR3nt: TGTGCCAGCAGTCTCTCCCCCCAGGGTACGACTGTCTATGGCTACACCTTC; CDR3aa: CASSLSPQGTTVYGYTF
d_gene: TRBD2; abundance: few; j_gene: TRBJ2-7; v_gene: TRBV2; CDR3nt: TGTGCCAGCGTAGAACTAGCGGGAGTGCGGGAGCAGTACTTC; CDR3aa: CASVELAGVREQYF
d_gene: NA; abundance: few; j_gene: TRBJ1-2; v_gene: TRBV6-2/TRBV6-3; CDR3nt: TGTGCCAGCAGTTCGGGCCCTATTTTTAACTATGGCTACACCTTC; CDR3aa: CASSSGPIFNYGYTF
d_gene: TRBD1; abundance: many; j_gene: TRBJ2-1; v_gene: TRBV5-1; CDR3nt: TGTGCCAGCAGCCCGGGACAGGGCTACAATGAGCAGTTCTTC; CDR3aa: CASSPGQGYNEQFF
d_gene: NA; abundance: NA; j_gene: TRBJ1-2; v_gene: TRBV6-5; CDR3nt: TGTGCCAGCAGACTTGGGGGGGTCTATGGCTACACCTTC; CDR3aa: CASRLGGVYGYTF
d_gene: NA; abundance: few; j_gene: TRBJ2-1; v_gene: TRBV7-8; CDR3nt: TGTGCCAGCAGCGACGCGTGGGAGAGGAACAATGAGCAGTTCTTC; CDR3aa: CASSDAWERNNEQFF
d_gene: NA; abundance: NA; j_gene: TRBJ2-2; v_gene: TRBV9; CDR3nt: TGTGCCAGCAGCGTAGACGACGTATTGGTTACCGGGGAGCTGTTTTTT; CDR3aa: CASSVDDVLVTGELFF
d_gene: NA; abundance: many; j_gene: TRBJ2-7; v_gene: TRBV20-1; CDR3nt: TGCAGTGCTAGGGCTCCAGGGGTAGCATCCTACGAGCAGTACTTC; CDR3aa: CSARAPGVASYEQYF
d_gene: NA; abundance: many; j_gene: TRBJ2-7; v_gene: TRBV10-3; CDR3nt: TGTGCCACGATTACAGAGAAAGGAGCCTACGAGCAGTACTTC; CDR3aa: CATITEKGAYEQYF
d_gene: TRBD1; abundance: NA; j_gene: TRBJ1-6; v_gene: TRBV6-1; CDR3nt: TGTGCCAGCAGTGGAGTTCCAGGGGGCGGATCACCCCTCCACTTT; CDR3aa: CASSGVPGGGSPLHF
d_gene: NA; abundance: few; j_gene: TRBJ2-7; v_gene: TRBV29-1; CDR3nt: TGCAGCGTTGCGGACATAGCCGGACAGAACGCCTACGAGCAGTACTTC; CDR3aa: CSVADIAGQNAYEQYF
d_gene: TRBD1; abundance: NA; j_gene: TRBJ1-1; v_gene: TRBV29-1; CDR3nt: TGCAGCGTAGGCGACAGGGCGGGGGCCACTGAAGCTTTCTTT; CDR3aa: CSVGDRAGATEAFF
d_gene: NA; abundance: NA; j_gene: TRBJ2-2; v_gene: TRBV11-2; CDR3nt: TGTGCCAGCAGCTTATCAACAGGCTTGAACACCGGGGAGCTGTTTTTT; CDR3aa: CASSLSTGLNTGELFF
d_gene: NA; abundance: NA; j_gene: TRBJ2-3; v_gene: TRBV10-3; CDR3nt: TGTGCCATCAGCGTCGAGCCAGATACGCAGTATTTT; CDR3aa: CAISVEPDTQYF
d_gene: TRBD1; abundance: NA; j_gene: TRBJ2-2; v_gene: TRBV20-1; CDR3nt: TGCAGTGCTAGAACCGGACAGGGCACCGGGGAGCGGTTTTTT; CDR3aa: CSARTGQGTGERFF
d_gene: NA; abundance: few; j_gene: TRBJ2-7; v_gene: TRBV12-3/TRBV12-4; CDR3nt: TGTACCAGCAGCTCAGGGGGGAGCTCCTACGAGCAGTACTTC; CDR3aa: CTSSSGGSSYEQYF
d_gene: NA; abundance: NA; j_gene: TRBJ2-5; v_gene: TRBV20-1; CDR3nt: TGCAGTGCTACCGACAAACCCTACCGGGCGAGCGATGAGCAGTACTTC; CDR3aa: CSATDKPYRASDEQYF
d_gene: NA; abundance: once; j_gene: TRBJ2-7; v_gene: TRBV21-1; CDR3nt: TGTGCCAGCGCGAAGGGACAGGGGACGATGGAGCAGTACTTC; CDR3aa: CASAKGQGTMEQYF
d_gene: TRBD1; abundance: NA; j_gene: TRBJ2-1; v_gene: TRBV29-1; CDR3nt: TGCAGCGTTATCCGGGACAGGGGGGTTTCTGAGCAGTTCTTC; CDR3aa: CSVIRDRGVSEQFF
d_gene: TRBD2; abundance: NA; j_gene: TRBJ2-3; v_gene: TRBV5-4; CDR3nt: TGTGCCAGCAGCCCTAGCGGGGGGCCAAGAGATACGCAGTATTTT; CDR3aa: CASSPSGGPRDTQYF
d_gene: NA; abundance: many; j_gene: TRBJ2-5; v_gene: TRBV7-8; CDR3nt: TGTGCCAGCAGCTTAGCGATTGGGGCATTCCAAGAGACCCAGTACTTC; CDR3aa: CASSLAIGAFQETQYF
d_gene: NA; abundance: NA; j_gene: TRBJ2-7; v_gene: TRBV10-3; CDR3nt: TGTGCCATCAGTGCAGCAGGGGTAGAGGACGAGCAGTACTTC; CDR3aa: CAISAAGVEDEQYF
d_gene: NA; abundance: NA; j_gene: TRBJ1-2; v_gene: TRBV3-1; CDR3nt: TGTGCCAGCAGCCAAGATCTCCTTAGATCTAACTATGGCTACACCTTC; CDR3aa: CASSQDLLRSNYGYTF
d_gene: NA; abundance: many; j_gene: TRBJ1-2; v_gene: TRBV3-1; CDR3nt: TGTGCCAGCAGCCAGGGGACATCACTAGCCGGCTACACCTTC; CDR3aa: CASSQGTSLAGYTF
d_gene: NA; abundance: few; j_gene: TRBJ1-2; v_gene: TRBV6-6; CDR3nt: TGTGCCAGCAGGGGGATCGACAGGCGTTTTAACTATGGCTACACCTTC; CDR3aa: CASRGIDRRFNYGYTF
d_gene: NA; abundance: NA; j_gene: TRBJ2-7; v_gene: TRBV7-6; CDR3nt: TGTGCCAGCGGCCCCCAGCCAGGGCCTCCCGCCTCCTACGAGCAGTACTTC; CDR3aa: CASGPQPGPPASYEQYF
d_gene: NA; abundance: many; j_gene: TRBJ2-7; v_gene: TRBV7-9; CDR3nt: TGTGCCAGCAGCTTAATGGGACAAGTGGCCTACGAGCAGTACTTC; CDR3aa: CASSLMGQVAYEQYF
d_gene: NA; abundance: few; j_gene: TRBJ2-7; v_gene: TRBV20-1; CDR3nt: TGCAGTGCTAGAGAGGGCGAGACTATTTACGAGCAGTACTTC; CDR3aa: CSAREGETIYEQYF
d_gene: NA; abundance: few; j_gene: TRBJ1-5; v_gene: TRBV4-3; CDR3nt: TGCGCCAGCAGCCAAGCCTGGCGAAATCAGCCCCAGCATTTT; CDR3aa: CASSQAWRNQPQHF
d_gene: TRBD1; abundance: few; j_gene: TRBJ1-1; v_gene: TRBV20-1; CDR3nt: TGCAGTGCACCCCCTGGGGGACAGGCAACACTGAACACTGAAGCTTTCTTT; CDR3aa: CSAPPGGQATLNTEAFF
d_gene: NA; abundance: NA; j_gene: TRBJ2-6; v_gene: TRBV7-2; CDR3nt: TGTGCCAGCAGCTTAGAGATAAGGTTCCGGGGGCTCTCTGGGGCCAACGTCCTGACTTTC; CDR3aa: CASSLEIRFRGLSGANVLTF
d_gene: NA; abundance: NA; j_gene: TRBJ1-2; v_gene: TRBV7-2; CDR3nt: TGTGCCAGCAGCTTAGCGCATCGCGCTGGGGGATGGGATGGCTACACCTTC; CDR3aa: CASSLAHRAGGWDGYTF
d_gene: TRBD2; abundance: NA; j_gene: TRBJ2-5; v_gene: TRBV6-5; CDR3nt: TGTGCCAGCAGTCCAATGGGAGGGTTGGAGACCCAGTACTTC; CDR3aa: CASSPMGGLETQYF
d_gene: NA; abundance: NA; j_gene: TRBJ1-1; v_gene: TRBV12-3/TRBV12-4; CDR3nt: TGTGCCAGCAGCCCGGATAACTATGAAGCTTTCTTT; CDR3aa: CASSPDNYEAFF
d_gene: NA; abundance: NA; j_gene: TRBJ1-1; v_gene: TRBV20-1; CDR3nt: TGCAGTGCTAGGAGGGAGAACACTGAAGCTTTCTTT; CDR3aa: CSARRENTEAFF
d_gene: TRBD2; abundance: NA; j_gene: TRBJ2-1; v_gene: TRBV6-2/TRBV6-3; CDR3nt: TGTGCCAGCAGCCCTGGGACTAGCGGGAGTAACAATGAGCAGTTCTTC; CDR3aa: CASSPGTSGSNNEQFF
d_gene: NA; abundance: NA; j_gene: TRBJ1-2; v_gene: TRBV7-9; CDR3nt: TGTGCCAGCAGTCGAGGCCCCCCGGAGGGCTACACCTTC; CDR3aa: CASSRGPPEGYTF